The 15 T cell receptor beta chains below all came from one sample that was sequenced in a study of T cell repertoires in cytomegalovirus infection. One entry per CDR3 protein results from TCRdb running MiXCR on the reads. Of approximately 76,000 distinct CDR3 sequences in the sample, roughly 40% were seen once. These receptors' antigens are unknown. The source material was CD8+ T cells from cultured PBMCs, sampled from culture after CMV antigen stimulation. The receptors shown here come from a human donor in good health (CMV status not recorded). Some clones in this sample may be carry-over from other donors' samples.

This clonotype was picked up a small number of times. This chain connects TRBV12-3 or TRBV12-4 to TRBJ1-6; D remains unclear. This CDR3 spans 11 amino acids. V was pared by 5 bases and J by 6 bases, with 2 bases between. The CDR3 protein is CASSGNSPLHF. DNA for the CDR3: TGTGCCAGCAGTGGTAATTCACCCCTCCACTTT.

This rearrangement joins TRBV4-1 to TRBJ1-2; a possible D gene is TRBD1 (5 bases). Germline-derived CDR1 and CDR2 are MGHRA and YSYEKL. There are 16 residues in the CDR3. The V end was cut by 0 bases, the J end by 3 bases, with 14 bases between. CDR3: CASSQDHRGTDYGYTF. In nucleotides, the CDR3 is TGCGCCAGCAGCCAAGACCATCGCGGGACGGACTATGGCTACACCTTC.

The V gene is TRBV2, the J gene TRBJ2-7; D tentatively fits TRBD1 or TRBD2 (6 bases each). The ends were cut back, 6 bases at V and 2 bases at J, with 17 bases in the middle. Germline CDR1 is SNHLY and CDR2 is FYNNEI. The length of the CDR3 is 15 residues. CDR3 protein: CASRDPRGDTYEQYF. Written as DNA, the CDR3 is TGTGCCAGCAGAGACCCAAGGGGGGACACCTACGAGCAGTACTTC.

The rearrangement uses TRBV4-2 and TRBJ1-3, with 12 bases aligning to TRBD1. Germline CDR1 LGHNA, CDR2 YNFKEQ. V dropped 0 bases and J dropped 7; count of bases not matched to a gene: 4. The CDR3 loop spans 16 amino acids. In DNA, the CDR3 is TGTGCCAGCAGCCAAGATGGGGGACAGGGGGCCAACACCATATATTTT. Residues: CASSQDGGQGANTIYF.

The J gene is TRBJ2-3, the V gene TRBV4-1; D perhaps matches TRBD2 (5 bases). This CDR3 is 15 amino acids long. The germline gives CDR1 MGHRA, CDR2 YSYEKL. Trimming shortened V by 0 bases and J by 5 bases, and 12 bases separated the two germline ends. The CDR3 sequence is CASSQDRGSLDTQYF. The CDR3 region has the DNA TGCGCCAGCAGCCAAGATCGGGGTAGCTTAGATACGCAGTATTTT.

Many counts were recorded for this clonotype. The rearrangement joins TRBV7-8 to TRBJ2-7; tentative D call: TRBD1 (5 bases). Trimming took 1 base from V and 3 from J, leaving 13 bases between them. CDR3 length: 15 residues. Germline V gene sequence: CDR1 SGHVS, CDR2 FQNEAQ. CDR3 sequence: CASSLVDSGYYEQYF. Written as DNA, the CDR3 is TGTGCCAGCAGCTTAGTCGACAGTGGATACTACGAGCAGTACTTC.

V usage is TRBV7-4 and J usage is TRBJ2-1; 7 bases agree with TRBD1. J lost 8 bases, V lost 3 bases, and 7 bases had no gene match. This CDR3 region has 14 residues. CDR1 is SGHVT, CDR2 SQSDAQ, per germline. CDR3 residues: CASSLRGQYHEQFF. CDR3 coding DNA: TGTGCCAGCAGCTTGAGGGGACAGTACCATGAGCAGTTCTTC.

The V gene is TRBV9, the J gene TRBJ2-7; possible D gene TRBD1, 5 bases. The CDR3 sequence is 16 residues long. Germline values: CDR1 SGDLS, CDR2 YYNGEE. V gave up 4 bases and J gave up 1 base, with 18 bases separating them. The CDR3 loop reads CASSPSGNPVSYEQYF. CDR3 bases: TGTGCCAGCAGCCCGTCAGGGAACCCCGTTTCCTACGAGCAGTACTTC.

Only one count was recorded for this clonotype. The chain couples TRBV7-6 to TRBJ1-1; no clear D. Deletions cut 2 bases from V and 11 bases from J, with 15 bases between. The CDR3 length is 13 residues. The germline CDR1 and CDR2 sequences are SGHVS and FNYEAQ. CDR3: CASSLMVSRGAFF. CDR3 bases: TGTGCCAGCAGCTTAATGGTTAGTAGAGGCGCTTTCTTT.

J is TRBJ2-7 and V is TRBV4-1; perhaps TRBD2 as D (6 bases). The V end lost 5 bases, the J end lost 2 bases, and 13 bases lay between the germline ends. In germline, CDR1 is MGHRA, CDR2 YSYEKL. This CDR3 region has 14 residues. CDR3 residues: CASSTGGGAYEQYF. The CDR3 DNA reads TGCGCCAGCAGCACCGGGGGAGGAGCCTACGAGCAGTACTTC.

The genes are TRBV19 and TRBJ1-5; D call uncertain. The length of the CDR3 is 16 residues. V lost 1 base and J 0 bases, leaving 10 bases between the germline ends. Germline CDR1 is LNHDA and CDR2 is SQIVND (reference sequence). The CDR3 region is CASSIVSGSSNQPQHF. Here the CDR3 DNA reads TGTGCCAGTAGTATAGTATCCGGGTCTAGCAATCAGCCCCAGCATTTT.

V usage is TRBV2 and J usage is TRBJ2-1; possible D gene TRBD2, 6 bases. The V gene lost 6 bases and the J gene lost 10 bases, with 25 bases spanning the gap. This CDR3 is built from 16 residues. Germline V gene lookup returns CDR1 SNHLY and CDR2 FYNNEI. The CDR3 reads CASRDTRVGDSEEQFF. CDR3 sequence (DNA): TGTGCCAGCAGGGATACGAGGGTGGGGGACTCGGAGGAGCAGTTCTTC.

This chain joins TRBV11-2 and TRBJ2-5; TRBD2 aligns across 9 bases. CDR1 and CDR2 from the germline V gene are SGHAT and FQNNGV. With 4 bases clipped from V and 7 bases from J, the junction kept 10 bases outside the gene matches. The CDR3 is 15 residues long. The CDR3 DNA follows: TGTGCCAGCAGCTCTAGCGGGGATGCCATAGGGACCCAGTACTTC. Residues: CASSSSGDAIGTQYF.

The sample holds many counts of this clonotype. The rearrangement links TRBV7-2 to TRBJ2-2, with 14 bases that match TRBD2. J lost 3 bases, V lost 0 bases, and 6 bases had no gene match. From germline, CDR1 is SGHTA and CDR2 FQGNSA. CDR3 length equals 19 residues. CDR3 DNA: TGTGCCAGCAGCTTAGCTCCGACTAGCGGGGGGGCCGACACCGGGGAGCTGTTTTTT. It specifies CASSLAPTSGGADTGELFF.

Note on this clonotype: At one end, the junction sequence differs from germline, possibly due to a read error. The V call is TRBV7-3, the J call TRBJ1-4, with D perhaps TRBD1 (5 bases). Germline-derived CDR1 and CDR2 are SGHTA and FQGTGA. This CDR3 is 13 amino acids long. CDR3 region: CASSVTGGARLFF. The DNA for the CDR3 is TGTGCCAGCAGCGTAACCGGGGGAGCGAGACTGTTTTTT. Full variable domain (outside the CDR3, taken from reference TRBV7-3 and TRBJ1-4): GAGVSQTPSNKVTEKGKYVELRCDPISGHTALYWYRQSLGQGPEFLIYFQGTGAADDSGLPNDRFFAVRPEGSVSTLKIQRTERGDSAVYLCASSVTGGARLFFGSGTQLSVL.